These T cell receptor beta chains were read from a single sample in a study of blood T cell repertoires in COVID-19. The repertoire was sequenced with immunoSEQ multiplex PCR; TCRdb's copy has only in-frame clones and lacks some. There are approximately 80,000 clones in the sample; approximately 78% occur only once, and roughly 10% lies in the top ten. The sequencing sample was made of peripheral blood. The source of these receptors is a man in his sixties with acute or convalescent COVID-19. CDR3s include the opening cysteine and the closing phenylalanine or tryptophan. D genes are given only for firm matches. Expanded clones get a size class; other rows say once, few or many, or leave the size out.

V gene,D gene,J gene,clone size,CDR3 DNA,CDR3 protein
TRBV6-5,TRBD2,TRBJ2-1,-,TGTGCCAGCAGTTTACTAGCGGGGGGGCAGAATGAGCAGTTCTTC,CASSLLAGGQNEQFF
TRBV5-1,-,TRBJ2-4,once,TGCGCCAGCAGCTTGGTAGGGGTAAATAGCATTCAGTACTTC,CASSLVGVNSIQYF
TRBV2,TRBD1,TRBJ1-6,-,TGTGCCGGACAGGGGTTGGATAATTCACCCCTCCACTTT,CAGQGLDNSPLHF
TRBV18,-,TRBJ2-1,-,TGTGCCAGCTCACCACCTGGTGCTAGCTACAGCAATGAGCAGTTCTTC,CASSPPGASYSNEQFF
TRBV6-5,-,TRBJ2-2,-,TGTGCCAGCAGTTACAGGTCTAGCGGGGAGCTGTTTTTT,CASSYRSSGELFF
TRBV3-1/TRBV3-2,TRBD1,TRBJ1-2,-,TGTGCCAGCAGCCCATGGGGACAGGGGGCTCACTATGGCTACACCTTC,CASSPWGQGAHYGYTF
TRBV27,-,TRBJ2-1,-,TGTGCCAGTTCGACACCTTCCCAGAATGAGCAGTTCTTC,CASSTPSQNEQFF
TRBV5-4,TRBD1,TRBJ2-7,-,TGTGCCAGCAGCCCATGGGACAGGGTGGCCGAGCAGTACTTC,CASSPWDRVAEQYF
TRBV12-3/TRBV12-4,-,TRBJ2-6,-,TGTGCCAGCAGCTTCTCTGGGGCCAACGTCCTGACTTTC,CASSFSGANVLTF
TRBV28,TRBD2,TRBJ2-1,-,TGTGCCAGCGGTGGGGGCCTAGCGGGCAGCAATGAGCAGTTCTTC,CASGGGLAGSNEQFF
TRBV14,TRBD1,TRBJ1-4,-,TGTGCCAGCAGCCAAGATCGGCGGACAGGGGGCGAAAAACTGTTTTTT,CASSQDRRTGGEKLFF
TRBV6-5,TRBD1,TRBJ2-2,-,TGTGCCAGCAGGGGACAGGGGGTCGTTCCCGGGGAGCTGTTTTTT,CASRGQGVVPGELFF
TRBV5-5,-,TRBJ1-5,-,TGTGCCAGCAGCTCCCTCCCCGGTAGCAATCAGCCCCAGCATTTT,CASSSLPGSNQPQHF
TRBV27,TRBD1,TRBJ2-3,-,TGTGCCAGCAGTTTGGGACAGGGAGGCCTAGGTACGCAGTATTTT,CASSLGQGGLGTQYF
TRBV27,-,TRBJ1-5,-,TGTGCCAGCAGTCAACAGGTCTTTAATCAGCCCCAGCATTTT,CASSQQVFNQPQHF
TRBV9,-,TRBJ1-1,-,TGTGCCAGCAGCGTTCAGGCGAACACTGAAGCTTTCTTT,CASSVQANTEAFF
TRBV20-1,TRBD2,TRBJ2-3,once,TGCAGTGCTAGTGGGACTAGCGGCCCTAGCACAGATACGCAGTATTTT,CSASGTSGPSTDTQYF
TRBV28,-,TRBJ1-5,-,TGTGCCAGCAGACCCACCCAGGGTAGCAATCAGCCCCAGCATTTT,CASRPTQGSNQPQHF